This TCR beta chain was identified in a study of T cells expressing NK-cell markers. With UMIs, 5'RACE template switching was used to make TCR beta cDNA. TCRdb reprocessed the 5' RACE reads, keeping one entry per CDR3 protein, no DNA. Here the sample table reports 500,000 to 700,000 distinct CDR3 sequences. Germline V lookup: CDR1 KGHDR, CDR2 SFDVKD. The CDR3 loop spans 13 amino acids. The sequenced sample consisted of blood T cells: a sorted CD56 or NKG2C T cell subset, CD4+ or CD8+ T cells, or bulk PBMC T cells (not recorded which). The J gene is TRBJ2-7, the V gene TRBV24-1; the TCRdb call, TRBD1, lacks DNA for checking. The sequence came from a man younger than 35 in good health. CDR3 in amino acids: CATRGQGIDEQYF.